These 24 T cell receptor beta chains originate from one sample sequenced in a study of identical twins. Each CDR3 protein gets one entry after TCRdb re-called the 5' RACE reads with MiXCR. The repertoire includes some 210,000 distinct CDR3 sequences, around a sixth of them detected once, and 40% to 45% sits in the top ten. The same sample was also used in a study of T cells expressing NK-cell markers.

The sample taken for sequencing was CD8+ T cells sorted from blood. Receptors originate from a young woman in good health.

The genes are TRBV6-1 and TRBJ2-1; TRBD2 is a possible D gene (5 bases). Germline V gene sequence: CDR1 MNHNS, CDR2 SASEGT. The length of the CDR3 is 16 residues. V dropped 6 bases and J dropped 0 bases, with 15 bases sitting between them. CDR3 region: CASRLDPGNSYNEQFF. In DNA form, the CDR3 reads TGTGCCAGCAGACTAGACCCGGGGAACTCCTACAATGAGCAGTTCTTC.

The gene calls are TRBV4-3 and TRBJ1-1; 8 nucleotides align to TRBD1. Germline loops: CDR1 LGHNA, CDR2 YSLEER. Trimming cost V 5 bases and J 1 base; bases outside gene matches: 3. The CDR3 extends over 14 amino acids. In nucleotides, the CDR3 is TGCGCCAGCAGCTTTGACAGGGGGAACACTGAAGCTTTCTTT. Residues: CASSFDRGNTEAFF.

The chain joins TRBV25-1 to TRBJ2-7; tentatively, D is TRBD1 or TRBD2 (5 bases each). Trimming removed 1 base at V and 6 bases at J, with 10 bases between. This CDR3 spans 13 amino acids. Germline lookup yields CDR1 MGHDK and CDR2 SYGVNS. CDR3 coding DNA: TGTGCCAGCAGTGAATTCGGGGCGGGCGAGCAGTACTTC. It specifies CASSEFGAGEQYF.

The J gene is TRBJ2-1, the V gene TRBV5-1; unclear D gene. There are 11 residues in the CDR3. Germline V gives CDR1 SGHRS, CDR2 YFSETQ. CDR3 coding DNA: TGCGGCTGCTTTGGCTCCAATGAGCAGTTCTTC. Residues: CGCFGSNEQFF.

The chain joins TRBV9 to TRBJ1-4, with a possible D match to TRBD1 (6 bases). Trimming cost V 6 bases and J 6 bases, with 12 bases left between them. Germline CDR1 and CDR2: SGDLS and YYNGEE. The length of the CDR3 is 13 residues. CDR3 amino acids: CASTAAGDEKLFF. DNA of the CDR3: TGTGCCAGCACGGCGGCAGGGGATGAAAAACTGTTTTTT.

The sample holds a few counts of this clonotype. The chain couples TRBV4-3 to TRBJ2-7, with a weak D call TRBD1 (5 bases). The CDR3 spans 15 residues. Trimming stripped 0 bases from V and 4 bases from J, with 13 bases between. Germline lookup yields CDR1 LGHNA and CDR2 YSLEER. This CDR3 is CASSQDATVNYEQYF. The CDR3 nucleotides read TGCGCCAGCAGCCAAGATGCGACAGTAAATTACGAGCAGTACTTC.

This chain joins TRBV5-4 and TRBJ2-3; 9 bases line up with TRBD2. Trimming cost V 0 bases and J 6 bases; bases outside gene matches: 17. The CDR3 has 19 amino acids. Germline CDR1 SGHNT, CDR2 YYREEE (reference sequence). CDR3 in amino acids: CASSLAPWWSSGGGDTQYF. The CDR3 nucleotides are TGTGCCAGCAGCTTGGCCCCCTGGTGGAGTAGCGGGGGCGGGGATACGCAGTATTTT.

This clonotype has only a few counts. The gene calls are TRBV9 and TRBJ1-2; D may be TRBD1 (5 bases). CDR3 length: 12 residues. V was trimmed by 10 bases and J by 8 bases, leaving 18 bases between them. CDR1 and CDR2 from the germline V gene are SGDLS and YYNGEE. DNA for the CDR3: TGTGCCTGTGGGGGAGGCCCAAGAGGCTACACCTTC. Protein sequence: CACGGGPRGYTF.

This chain links TRBV18 with TRBJ2-1; 12 positions agree with TRBD2. Germline CDR1 reads KGHSH; CDR2 reads LQKENI. V was clipped by 1 base and J by 8 bases; unmatched bases: 6. This CDR3 has 16 amino acids. The CDR3 loop reads CASSPRLAGDLYEQFF. The CDR3 DNA reads as TGTGCCAGCTCACCACGACTAGCGGGAGATCTCTATGAGCAGTTCTTC. The full variable domain, rest sourced from reference TRBV18 and TRBJ2-1, is NAGVMQNPRHLVRRRGQEARLRCSPMKGHSHVYWYRQLPEEGLKFMVYLQKENIIDESGMPKERFSAEFPKEGPSILRIQQVVRGDSAAYFCASSPRLAGDLYEQFFGPGTRLTVL.

In its sample, this clonotype was seen a few times. This chain links TRBV29-1 with TRBJ2-2; 7 nucleotides agree with TRBD2. The CDR3 extends over 16 amino acids. V was clipped by 3 bases and J by 0 bases; unmatched bases: 7. Per the germline V gene, CDR1 is SQVTM and CDR2 is ANQGSEA. CDR3 sequence (DNA): TGCAGCGTTGAGGCCTGGGGGGGGGCGAACACCGGGGAGCTGTTTTTT. It codes for CSVEAWGGANTGELFF.

This clonotype was recorded a few times. The chain carries TRBV27 and TRBJ1-2; 11 nucleotides match TRBD1. With 3 bases clipped from V and 8 bases from J, the junction kept 11 bases outside the gene matches. The V gene's germline CDR1 is MNHEY and CDR2 SMNVEV (reference sequence). The CDR3 spans 16 residues. The CDR3 DNA sequence: TGTGCCAGCAGTTTCCTCTCAGGACAGGGGGCTGCCGGCTACACCTTC. This encodes CASSFLSGQGAAGYTF.

The CDR3 region is CSGVAEDYNEQFF. In DNA, the CDR3 is TGCAGCGGGGTAGCGGAAGACTACAATGAGCAGTTCTTC. This chain connects TRBV29-1 to TRBJ2-1; TRBD2 might be the D (6 bases). CDR3 length: 13 residues. Germline CDR1 reads SQVTM; CDR2 reads ANQGSEA. V shed 7 bases and J shed 3 bases, with 13 bases lying between them.

The chain couples TRBV7-8 to TRBJ2-1, with 8 bases identical to TRBD1. CDR3 length: 15 amino acids. V lost 5 bases to trimming and J lost 7 bases; unmatched junction nucleotides: 10. Germline-derived CDR1 and CDR2 are SGHVS and FQNEAQ. The CDR3 loop is CASSPWDRYGNEQFF. In nucleotides, the CDR3 is TGTGCCAGCAGCCCATGGGACAGGTACGGGAATGAGCAGTTCTTC.

The chain carries TRBV12-3 or TRBV12-4 and TRBJ2-7; D might be TRBD1 (6 bases). The CDR3 loop spans 14 amino acids. V shed 7 bases and J shed 2 bases, with 15 bases lying between them. The CDR3 loop reads CASTSTGLPYEQYF. CDR3 nucleotide sequence: TGTGCCAGCACCTCGACAGGATTACCCTACGAGCAGTACTTC.

This clonotype has only a few counts. V usage is TRBV12-3 or TRBV12-4 and J usage is TRBJ2-7; 12 bases agree with TRBD1. The CDR3 length is 16 residues. With 6 bases clipped from V and 4 bases from J, the junction kept 10 bases outside the gene matches. CDR3 residues: CASSPYRDRGHYEQYF. The CDR3 DNA reads as TGTGCCAGCAGCCCTTACCGGGACAGGGGGCATTACGAGCAGTACTTC.

V usage is TRBV11-1 and J usage is TRBJ2-1; 8 bases match TRBD2. After removal of 8 bases from V and 8 bases from J, the junction contained 5 bases not matched to a gene. CDR1 is SGHAT, CDR2 FQDESV, per germline (reference sequence). The CDR3 covers 12 residues. The CDR3 spells CASRGGVYEQFF. The CDR3 region has the DNA TGTGCCAGCCGGGGGGGCGTCTATGAGCAGTTCTTC.

This clonotype was detected many times. The chain is built from TRBV29-1 and TRBJ2-4; the D call may be TRBD1 or TRBD2 (5 bases each). The CDR3 has 12 amino acids. The V and J ends lost 3 bases and 6 bases respectively, with 9 bases between them. Germline V gene data show CDR1 as SQVTM and CDR2 as ANQGSEA. The CDR3 here is CSVEVGGNIQYF. The CDR3 DNA follows: TGCAGCGTTGAGGTTGGGGGAAACATTCAGTACTTC.

This clonotype was counted between two and nine times. V is TRBV20-1 and J is TRBJ2-1; 13 positions agree with TRBD2. The germline gives CDR1 DFQATT, CDR2 SNEGSKA (reference sequence). This CDR3 spans 15 amino acids. V was pared by 6 bases and J by 3 bases, with 5 bases of the junction left unmatched. CDR3 amino acids: CSARTSGSNYNEQFF. CDR3 coding DNA: TGCAGTGCGCGGACTAGCGGGAGCAACTACAATGAGCAGTTCTTC.

The chain couples TRBV9 to TRBJ2-7; TRBD1 agrees at 7 bases. The length of the CDR3 is 15 residues. The V gene end was trimmed by 3 bases and the J gene end by 2 bases; junction bases not matched to a gene: 8. In germline, CDR1 is SGDLS, CDR2 YYNGEE. This CDR3 reads CASSADGQEAYEQYF. CDR3 nucleotides: TGTGCCAGCAGCGCCGACGGACAGGAAGCCTACGAGCAGTACTTC.

This clonotype was detected a few times. V is TRBV4-1 and J is TRBJ1-2; D ambiguous. The germline V gene encodes CDR1 MGHRA and CDR2 YSYEKL. CDR3 length: 14 residues. Trimming took off 1 base at V and 3 bases at J, with 9 bases between the two ends. Written as DNA, the CDR3 is TGCGCCAGCAGCCAAGGGAGCAGGTACTATGGCTACACCTTC. This translates into CASSQGSRYYGYTF.

In its sample, this clonotype is medium-sized (0.01 to 0.1%). The rearrangement links TRBV12-3 or TRBV12-4 to TRBJ1-4; no firm D call. The CDR3 consists of 14 residues. Trimming stripped 2 bases from V and 4 bases from J, with 8 bases between. The CDR3 protein is CASSLRLYNEKLFF. The CDR3 region has the DNA TGTGCCAGCAGTTTACGGCTATATAATGAAAAACTGTTTTTT.

The table lists this clonotype with a few counts. V and J are TRBV9 and TRBJ2-1, with 9 bases lining up with TRBD1. Germline CDR1 is SGDLS and CDR2 is YYNGEE. Trimming removed 4 bases from V and 7 bases from J; junction bases left unmatched: 3. The CDR3 length is 13 residues. The CDR3 DNA reads TGTGCCAGCAGCCCAGGGACAGGGAATGAGCAGTTCTTC. It codes for CASSPGTGNEQFF.

This clonotype was seen a handful of times. V usage is TRBV6-5 and J usage is TRBJ1-1, with no clear D. The length of the CDR3 is 13 residues. Germline assignment: CDR1 MNHEY and CDR2 SVGAGI. The V end lost 2 bases, the J end lost 3 bases, and 7 bases lay between the germline ends. The CDR3 protein is CASSYGSDTEAFF. The CDR3 DNA sequence: TGTGCCAGCAGTTACGGTAGTGACACTGAAGCTTTCTTT.

This chain connects TRBV7-8 to TRBJ2-7, with D unclear. V lost 1 base and J lost 5, with 6 bases in between. CDR1 is SGHVS, CDR2 FQNEAQ, per germline. The CDR3 is 12 residues long. CDR3 loop: CASSLGWNEQYF. DNA for the CDR3: TGTGCCAGCAGCTTAGGTTGGAACGAGCAGTACTTC.